This paragraph covers one TCR beta chain sequence. The data are from a study of blood T cell repertoires in COVID-19. About the study: Material from acute and convalescent COVID-19 was sourced from the United States, Italy and Spain.

Some clones are missing from TCRdb's copy, which holds only in-frame ones; the method was immunoSEQ multiplex PCR. The data contain roughly 160,000 clones, just over 85% of them singletons. The CDR3 is 14 amino acids. This clonotype was sampled from a man aged 55 to 70 with acute or convalescent COVID-19. The rearrangement links TRBV21-1 to TRBJ2-7; the table's D call, TRBD1, has no DNA check behind it. TRBV21-1 has pseudogene status. Sequencing used peripheral blood. Here the CDR3 reads CASSTNRGSYEQYF. CDR3 DNA sequence: TGTGCCAGCAGCACAAACAGGGGGTCCTACGAGCAGTACTTC.